This T cell receptor beta chain was recovered during a study of T cell responses to AZD1222 COVID-19 vaccine. Study-level findings and limits: Just 5 or 6 AZD1222 recipients tested seropositive at baseline.

CDR1 is MNHEY, CDR2 SMNVEV, per germline (reference sequence). V was clipped by 6 bases and J by 8 bases; unmatched bases: 13. CDR3 length: 15 residues. On this clone itself: Its antigen is still unknown.

Generated by immunoSEQ multiplex PCR, the TCRdb table keeps only in-frame clones and is missing some. In the table there are some 150,000 clones, about 93% of which are singletons. The TCR sequence derives from an adult in good health. The V and J genes are TRBV27 and TRBJ1-2; 9 nucleotides agree with TRBD1. The source was peripheral blood, collected on day 0 of AZD1222 vaccination. The DNA of the CDR3 is TGTGCCAGCAGCCGAACCGGGACAGGGCGAGGAGGCTACACCTTC. Its translation is CASSRTGTGRGGYTF.